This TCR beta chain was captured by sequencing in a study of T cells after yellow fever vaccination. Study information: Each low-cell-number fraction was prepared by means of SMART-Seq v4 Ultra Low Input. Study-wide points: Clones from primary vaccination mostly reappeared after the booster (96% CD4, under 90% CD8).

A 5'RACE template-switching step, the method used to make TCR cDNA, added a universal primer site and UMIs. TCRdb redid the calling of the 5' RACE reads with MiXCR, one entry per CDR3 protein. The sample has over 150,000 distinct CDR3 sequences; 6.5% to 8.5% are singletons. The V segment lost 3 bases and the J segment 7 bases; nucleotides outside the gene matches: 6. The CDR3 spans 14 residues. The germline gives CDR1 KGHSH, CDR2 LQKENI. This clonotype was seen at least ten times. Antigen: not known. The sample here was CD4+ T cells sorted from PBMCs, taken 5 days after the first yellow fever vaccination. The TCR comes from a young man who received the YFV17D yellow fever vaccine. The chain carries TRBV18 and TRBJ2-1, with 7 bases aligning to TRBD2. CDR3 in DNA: TGTGCCAGCTCACCGCCGGGAGGCGGGAATGAGCAGTTCTTC. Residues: CASSPPGGGNEQFF.